This T cell receptor beta chain was identified during a study of neoadjuvant nivolumab and ipilimumab in lung cancer. Study conclusions and caveats: TCR receptors were sequenced in few samples.

Generated by immunoSEQ multiplex PCR, the TCRdb table keeps only in-frame clones and is missing some. The sample gives 6,200 or so clones, less than 75% of which show up once; 13% to 15% is in the top ten. Turning to this clone: What it binds is unknown.

The CDR3 is 12 residues long. Germline lookup yields CDR1 SNHLY and CDR2 FYNNEI. Trimming removed 3 bases at V and 3 bases at J, with 5 bases between. The specimen was tumor tissue, collected after neoadjuvant nivolumab, alone or with ipilimumab, at or shortly before surgery. The origin of this receptor is an adult with non-small cell lung cancer. The chain has TRBV2 and TRBJ1-1; D remains unclear. Here the CDR3 reads CASSDTYTEAFF. In DNA, the CDR3 is TGTGCCAGCAGTGACACCTACACTGAAGCTTTCTTT.